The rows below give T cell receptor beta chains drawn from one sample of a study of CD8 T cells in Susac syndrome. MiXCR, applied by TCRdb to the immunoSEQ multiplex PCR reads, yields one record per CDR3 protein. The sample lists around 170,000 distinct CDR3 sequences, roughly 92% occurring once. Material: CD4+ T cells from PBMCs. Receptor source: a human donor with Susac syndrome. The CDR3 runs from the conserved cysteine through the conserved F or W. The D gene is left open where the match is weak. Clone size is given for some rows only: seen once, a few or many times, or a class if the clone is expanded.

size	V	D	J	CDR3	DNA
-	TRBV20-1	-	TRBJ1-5	CSGGVGSNQPQHF	TGCAGTGGGGGGGTCGGGAGCAATCAGCCCCAGCATTTT
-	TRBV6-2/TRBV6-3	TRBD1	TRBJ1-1	CASSSGTDLYTEAFF	TGTGCCAGCAGTTCCGGGACAGACCTTTACACTGAAGCTTTCTTT
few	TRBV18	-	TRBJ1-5	CASSRDINQPQHF	TGTGCCAGCTCGCGGGACATCAATCAGCCCCAGCATTTT
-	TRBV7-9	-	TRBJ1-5	CASSSLTDSNQPQHF	TGTGCCAGCAGCTCGCTGACTGATAGCAATCAGCCCCAGCATTTT
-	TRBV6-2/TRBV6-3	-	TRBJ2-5	CASLPAGARAQYF	TGTGCCAGCCTACCCGCAGGGGCCAGGGCCCAGTACTTC
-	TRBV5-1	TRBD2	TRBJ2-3	CASSFGTKPPGDTQYF	TGCGCCAGCAGCTTTGGGACTAAGCCCCCGGGGGATACGCAGTATTTT
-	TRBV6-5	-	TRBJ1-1	CASSYPGSNTEAFF	TGTGCCAGCAGTTACCCAGGGTCGAACACTGAAGCTTTCTTT
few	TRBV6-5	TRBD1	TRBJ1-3	CASSWADRVTGNTIYF	TGTGCCAGCAGTTGGGCTGACAGGGTTACTGGAAACACCATATATTTT
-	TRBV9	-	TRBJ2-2	CASSRDGQNTGELFF	TGTGCCAGCAGTCGGGACGGTCAGAACACCGGGGAGCTGTTTTTT
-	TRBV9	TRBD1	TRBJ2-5	CASSEGARGQETQYF	TGTGCCAGCAGCGAGGGGGCTAGGGGCCAAGAGACCCAGTACTTC
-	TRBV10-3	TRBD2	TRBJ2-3	CAISEAGDADTQYF	TGTGCCATCAGTGAGGCGGGGGACGCAGATACGCAGTATTTT
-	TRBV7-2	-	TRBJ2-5	CASSQLYRGARETQYF	TGTGCCAGCAGCCAGCTTTATCGGGGGGCCAGGGAGACCCAGTACTTC
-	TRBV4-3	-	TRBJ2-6	CASSQESLGTNVLTF	TGCGCCAGCAGCCAAGAAAGCTTGGGGACCAACGTCCTGACTTTC
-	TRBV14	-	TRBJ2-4	CASSPAKNIQYF	TGTGCCAGCAGCCCGGCCAAAAACATTCAGTACTTC
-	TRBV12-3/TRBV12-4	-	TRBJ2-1	CASSLRRLDSYNEQFF	TGTGCCAGCAGTTTACGCCGGCTAGACTCCTACAATGAGCAGTTCTTC
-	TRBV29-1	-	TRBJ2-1	CSVESSGASSYNEQFF	TGCAGCGTTGAGAGTAGCGGAGCAAGCTCCTACAATGAGCAGTTCTTC
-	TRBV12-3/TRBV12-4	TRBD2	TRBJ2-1	CASSLDPGLAVYNEQFF	TGTGCCAGCAGTTTAGACCCGGGACTAGCGGTCTACAATGAGCAGTTCTTC
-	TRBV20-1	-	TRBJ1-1	CSARLLLNTEAFF	TGCAGTGCTAGGCTGCTTCTGAACACTGAAGCTTTCTTT
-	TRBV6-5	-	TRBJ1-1	CASRSGFGTEAFF	TGTGCCAGCAGAAGCGGGTTCGGCACTGAAGCTTTCTTT
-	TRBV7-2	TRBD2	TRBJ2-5	CASSLYAGGQETQYF	TGTGCCAGCAGTCTCTACGCGGGGGGCCAAGAGACCCAGTACTTC
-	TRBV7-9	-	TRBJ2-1	CASTRRATYNEQFF	TGTGCCAGCACCCGCCGGGCCACCTACAATGAGCAGTTCTTC
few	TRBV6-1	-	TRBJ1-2	CASSAKDSGRPTF	TGTGCCAGCAGTGCGAAGGATTCGGGCCGTCCAACCTTC
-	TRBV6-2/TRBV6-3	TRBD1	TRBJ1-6	CASNGQGDSPLHF	TGTGCCAGCAACGGACAGGGCGATTCACCCCTCCACTTT
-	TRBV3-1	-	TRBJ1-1	CASRNTKAEAFF	TGTGCCAGCCGTAATACGAAGGCTGAAGCTTTCTTT
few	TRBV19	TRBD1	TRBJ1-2	CASSIYGQANYGYTF	TGTGCCAGTAGTATTTATGGACAGGCCAACTATGGCTACACCTTC
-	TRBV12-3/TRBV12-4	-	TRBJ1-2	CASSLGGSWGYTF	TGTGCCAGCAGTTTAGGAGGGAGTTGGGGCTACACCTTC
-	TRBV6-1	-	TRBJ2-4	CASSEAGVSAKNIQYF	TGTGCCAGCAGTGAAGCAGGGGTATCCGCCAAAAACATTCAGTACTTC
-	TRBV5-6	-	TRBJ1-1	CASSRRSVTEAFF	TGTGCCAGCAGCCGGAGGTCGGTCACTGAAGCTTTCTTT
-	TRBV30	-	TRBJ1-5	CAWSLRGDQPQHF	TGTGCCTGGAGCCTCAGGGGTGATCAGCCCCAGCATTTT
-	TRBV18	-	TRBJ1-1	CASSPYGKTEAFF	TGTGCCAGCTCACCCTACGGGAAAACTGAAGCTTTCTTT
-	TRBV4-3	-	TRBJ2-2	CASSQRSGAGELFF	TGCGCCAGCAGCCAACGATCAGGGGCCGGGGAGCTGTTTTTT